This TCR beta chain was profiled in a study of spatial heterogeneity in lung cancer. Study in general: Sequencing consistently turned up more beta-chain sequences than alpha-chain sequences.

The CDR3 covers 16 residues. Trimming cost V 1 base and J 0 bases, with 9 bases left between them. This clonotype appeared many times. As to time point: blood at routine non-recurrence follow-up after resection. The sequenced material consisted of unsorted whole RNA from tumor, nontumor lung or frozen PBMC. TCR cDNA molecules each carried a unique molecular identifier. TCRdb used MiXCR to reprocess the 5' RACE reads, holding one entry per CDR3 protein. The sample has about 16,000 distinct CDR3 sequences, 5.5% to 7% seen once. The clonotype was recovered from a male donor with early-stage non-small cell lung cancer. The chain links TRBV12-3 or TRBV12-4 to TRBJ2-2; D is undetermined. The source was PBMCs, collected at follow-up. CDR3 coding DNA: TGTGCCAGCAGTTTAGTGTCCCCGGCGAACACCGGGGAGCTGTTTTTT. This encodes CASSLVSPANTGELFF.